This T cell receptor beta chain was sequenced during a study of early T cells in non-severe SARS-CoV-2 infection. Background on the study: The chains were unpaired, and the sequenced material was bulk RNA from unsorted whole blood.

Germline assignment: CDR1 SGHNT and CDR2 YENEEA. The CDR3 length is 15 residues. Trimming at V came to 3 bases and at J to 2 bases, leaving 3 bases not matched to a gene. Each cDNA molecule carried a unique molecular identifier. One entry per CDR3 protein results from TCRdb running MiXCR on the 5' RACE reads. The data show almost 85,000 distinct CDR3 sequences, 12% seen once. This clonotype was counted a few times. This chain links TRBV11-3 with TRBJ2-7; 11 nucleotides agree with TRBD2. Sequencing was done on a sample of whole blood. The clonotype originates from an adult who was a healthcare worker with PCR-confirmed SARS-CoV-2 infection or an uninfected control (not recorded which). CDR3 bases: TGTGCCAGCAGCTTTTTAGCGGGAGGGCCCTACGAGCAGTACTTC. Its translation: CASSFLAGGPYEQYF.